This TCR beta chain stems from a study of cytomegalovirus exposure and HLA in healthy donors. CDR3 length equals 13 residues. Germline V gene lookup returns CDR1 SGHNT and CDR2 YENEEA. On this clone: Its antigen is as yet unknown. A junction boundary mismatches the germline segment, possibly from a read error.

A multiplex PCR was run with 60 Vbeta primers and 13 Jbeta primers. The table came from immunoSEQ multiplex PCR; TCRdb's copy has only in-frame clones and leaves some out. The sample shows about 160,000 clones, 80% of them seen only once. General study results and limits: Later analysis reportedly placed an Asian-associated ancestry cluster below the approximately 700-donor mean in N-insertions. The study carried out a later analysis of TCR beta sequences. It associated approximately 16,000 of them with specific HLA alleles at a false discovery rate of 0.05. The authors judged a highly shared variant cluster likely a sequencing artifact.

This sequence joins TRBV11-3 and TRBJ2-3; 9 bases line up with TRBD2. This TCR came from a man between 18 and 35 years old in good health and CMV-seropositive. Sequencing input: PBMCs. The DNA of the CDR3 is TGCCAGGGGCGGGAGGGAGACACAGATACGCAGTATTTT. As protein: CQGREGDTDTQYF.